The clone carrying this T cell receptor beta chain was seen many times. Time point noted: persistent/refractory GD, antithyroid drugs over 5 years with positive TRAb. From RNA extracted from PBMCs, the TCR library was made. This sample was included in a study of regulatory T cells in long-lasting Graves disease. Arm-PCR of CDR3 regions and iRepertoire HTBI primers were used to build TCR beta libraries. A single record per CDR3 protein comes from TCRdb applying MiXCR to the multiplex PCR reads. The table records 400,000 to 500,000 distinct CDR3 sequences, roughly a fifth of them present only once. The germline CDR1 and CDR2 sequences are SNHLY and FYNNEI. This CDR3 comprises 16 residues. V was cut by 5 bases and J by 6 bases, with 20 bases left in between.

Specimen: peripheral blood mononuclear cells (PBMCs), collected when the disease was refractory, from a patient treated with antithyroid drugs. The chain joins TRBV2 to TRBJ1-5, with D maybe TRBD1 (6 bases). The receptor's source is a female donor with Graves disease. The CDR3 sequence: CASSYRALITPQPQHF. In nucleotides, the CDR3 is TGTGCCAGCAGTTACAGGGCCCTGATTACCCCTCAGCCCCAGCATTTT. The full variable domain, rest sourced from reference TRBV2 and TRBJ1-5, is EPEVTQTPSHQVTQMGQEVILRCVPISNHLYFYWYRQILGQKVEFLVSFYNNEISEKSEIFDDQFSVERPDGSNFTLKIRSTKLEDSAMYFCASSYRALITPQPQHFGDGTRLSIL.